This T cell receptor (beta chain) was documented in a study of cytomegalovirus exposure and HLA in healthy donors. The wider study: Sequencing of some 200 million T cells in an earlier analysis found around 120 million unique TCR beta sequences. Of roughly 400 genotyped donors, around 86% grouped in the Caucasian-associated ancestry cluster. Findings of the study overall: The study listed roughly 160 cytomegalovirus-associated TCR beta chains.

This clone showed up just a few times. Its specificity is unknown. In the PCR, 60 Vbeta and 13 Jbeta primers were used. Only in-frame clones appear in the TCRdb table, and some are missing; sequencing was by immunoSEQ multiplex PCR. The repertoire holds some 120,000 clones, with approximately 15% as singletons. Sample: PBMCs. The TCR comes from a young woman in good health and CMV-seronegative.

DNA of the CDR3: TGTGCCAGCAGCTTAGCGGGACTAGCCCCGAGTGAGCAGTACTTC. Amino acids: CASSLAGLAPSEQYF. The rearrangement links TRBV11-2 to TRBJ2-7; 9 nucleotides align to TRBD2. Germline trimming cut 1 base from V and 7 bases from J; bases unmatched to any gene: 8. The CDR3 runs 15 residues. Germline-derived CDR1 and CDR2 are SGHAT and FQNNGV. Complete variable domain (other parts from reference TRBV11-2 and TRBJ2-7): EAGVAQSPRYKIIEKRQSVAFWCNPISGHATLYWYQQILGQGPKLLIQFQNNGVVDDSQLPKDRFSAERLKGVDSTLKIQPAKLEDSAVYLCASSLAGLAPSEQYFGPGTRLTVT.